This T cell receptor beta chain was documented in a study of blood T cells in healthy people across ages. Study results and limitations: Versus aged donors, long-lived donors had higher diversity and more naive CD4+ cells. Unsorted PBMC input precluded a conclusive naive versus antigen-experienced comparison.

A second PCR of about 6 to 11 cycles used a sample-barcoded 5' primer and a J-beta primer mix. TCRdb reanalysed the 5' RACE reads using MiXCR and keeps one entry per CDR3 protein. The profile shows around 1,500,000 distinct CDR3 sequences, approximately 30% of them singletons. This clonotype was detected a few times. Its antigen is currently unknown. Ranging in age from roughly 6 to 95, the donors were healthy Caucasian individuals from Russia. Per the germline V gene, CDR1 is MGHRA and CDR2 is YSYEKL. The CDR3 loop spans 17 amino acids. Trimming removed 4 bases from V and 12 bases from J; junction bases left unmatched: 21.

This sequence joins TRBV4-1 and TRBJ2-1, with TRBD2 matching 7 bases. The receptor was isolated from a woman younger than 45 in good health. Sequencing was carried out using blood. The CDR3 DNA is TGCGCCAGCAGCCGGGAGGGAACGGGACTCTCCCCCGGTGGGCAGTTCTTC. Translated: CASSREGTGLSPGGQFF.